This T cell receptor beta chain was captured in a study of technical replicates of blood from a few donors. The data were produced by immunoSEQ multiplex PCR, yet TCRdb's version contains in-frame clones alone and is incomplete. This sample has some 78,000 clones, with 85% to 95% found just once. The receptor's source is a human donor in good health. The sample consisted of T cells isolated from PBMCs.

The CDR3 DNA reads as TGCGCCAGCAGCTCAATGCAGGGTAGCTCTGGAAACACCATATATTTT. As protein: CASSSMQGSSGNTIYF. This sequence joins TRBV5-1 and TRBJ1-3, with D maybe TRBD1 (5 bases). Germline V gene lookup returns CDR1 SGHRS and CDR2 YFSETQ. The CDR3 has 16 residues. Trimming took 3 bases from V and 0 from J, leaving 13 bases between them. The full variable domain, in which reference TRBV5-1 and TRBJ1-3 provide the parts outside the CDR3, is KAGVTQTPRYLIKTRGQQVTLSCSPISGHRSVSWYQQTPGQGLQFLFEYFSETQRNKGNFPGRFSGRQFSNSRSEMNVSTLELGDSALYLCASSSMQGSSGNTIYFGEGSWLTVV.